These T cell receptor beta chains were read from a single sample in a study of Graves' ophthalmopathy and Graves' hyperthyroidism. Each CDR3 protein gets one entry after TCRdb re-called the multiplex PCR reads with MiXCR. The data contain hundreds of thousands of distinct CDR3 sequences, 21% of them seen just once; the ten biggest clones take up around 3.2%. Sequencing was carried out using peripheral blood. These receptors were obtained from a woman between 18 and 29 years old with stable Graves' hyperthyroidism. CDR3s include the opening cysteine and the closing phenylalanine or tryptophan. The order of the fields is clone size, J gene, D gene, CDR3 length, V gene, CDR3 DNA, CDR3 protein. D genes are given only for firm matches. Not every row has a clone size; where given, it reads once, few, many or a size class.

many	TRBJ1-1	NA	13	TRBV7-3	TGTGCCAGCAGCTTAGCAGGGGCCACTGAAGCTTTCTTT	CASSLAGATEAFF
once	TRBJ2-2	TRBD1	14	TRBV5-1	TGCGCCAGCAGCGATACAGGGGTCACCGGGGAGCTGTTTTTT	CASSDTGVTGELFF
NA	TRBJ2-2	NA	13	TRBV12-3/TRBV12-4	TGTGCCAGCAGTTTTCCTGCTGCTTGGGAGCTGTTTTTT	CASSFPAAWELFF
NA	TRBJ1-1	NA	15	TRBV27	TGTGCCAGCAGTCCAAGGGGGTCGGTGAACACTGAAGCTTTCTTT	CASSPRGSVNTEAFF
NA	TRBJ1-1	TRBD1	15	TRBV6-1	TGTGCCAGCAGTGCCCGGACAGGGTATGACACTGAAGCTTTCTTT	CASSARTGYDTEAFF
many	TRBJ2-2	NA	16	TRBV28	TGTGCCAGCAGTTTCCACCGGGACTCCCGGAGGGGGGAGCTGTTTTTT	CASSFHRDSRRGELFF
many	TRBJ2-3	NA	14	TRBV28	TGTGCCAGCAGTTTTTTAGCAGGCACAGATACGCAGTATTTT	CASSFLAGTDTQYF
many	TRBJ2-7	TRBD1	17	TRBV7-7	TGTGCTAGCAGCTTATCCCGGGACAGGAGCCGCTCCTACGAGCAGTACTTC	CASSLSRDRSRSYEQYF
NA	TRBJ2-5	NA	13	TRBV7-3	TGTGCCAGCAGCTTAAAACGGAAAGGGACCCAGTACTTC	CASSLKRKGTQYF
many	TRBJ1-6	TRBD1	16	TRBV10-3	TGTGCCATCAGTGCAAGCCTGACAGGGCCTTATTCACCCCTCCACTTT	CAISASLTGPYSPLHF
NA	TRBJ2-2	TRBD2	14	TRBV6-5	TGTGCCAGCAGAAAACTAGCGGGGGGCGGGGAGCTGTTTTTT	CASRKLAGGGELFF
many	TRBJ2-2	NA	13	TRBV20-1	TGCAGTGCTAATTGGCGCGTCGGCGGGGAGCTGTTTTTT	CSANWRVGGELFF
many	TRBJ2-7	NA	13	TRBV11-2	TGTGCCAGCAGCTTAGAGAGGCGGTACGAGCAGTACTTC	CASSLERRYEQYF
NA	TRBJ2-5	NA	14	TRBV7-3	TGTGCCAGCAGCTTAAGCCACGCATCAGGGACCCAGTACTTC	CASSLSHASGTQYF
few	TRBJ2-2	NA	14	TRBV7-9	TGTGCCAGCAGCGAAAGGACAGTAGCCGGGGAGCTGTTTTTT	CASSERTVAGELFF
few	TRBJ1-1	TRBD1	15	TRBV2	TGTGCCAGCAGGAGGGGACAGGGGGTATTGACTGAAGCTTTCTTT	CASRRGQGVLTEAFF
NA	TRBJ1-1	NA	14	TRBV20-1	TGCAGTGCTGGGGATCCGGGTTTAAGAACTGAAGCTTTCTTT	CSAGDPGLRTEAFF
NA	TRBJ1-5	NA	15	TRBV20-1	TGCAGTGCTAGAGGAGGTCAGGGGATGAGGCAGCCCCAGCATTTT	CSARGGQGMRQPQHF
medium-sized	TRBJ1-1	NA	13	TRBV11-2	TGTGCCAGCAGCCAAGGTGCTACCGGTGAAGCTTTCTTT	CASSQGATGEAFF
NA	TRBJ2-7	NA	12	TRBV12-3/TRBV12-4	TGTGCCAGCAGAAAACAGGGAGGCGAGCAGTACTTC	CASRKQGGEQYF
many	TRBJ1-1	TRBD1	15	TRBV2	TGTGCCAGCAGTCGCTCCGGGACAGGGGCAACTGAAGCTTTCTTT	CASSRSGTGATEAFF
NA	TRBJ1-1	NA	14	TRBV19	TGTGCCAGTAGTGGGAGACAGCTTCCCACTGAAGCTTTCTTT	CASSGRQLPTEAFF
many	TRBJ2-7	NA	13	TRBV19	TGTGCCAGTAGTACGAGCGCCTTCTACGAGCAGTACTTC	CASSTSAFYEQYF
many	TRBJ2-6	NA	13	TRBV30	TGTGCCTGGAAGGCGCCAGGGGCCAACGTCCTGACTTTC	CAWKAPGANVLTF
NA	TRBJ2-5	NA	14	TRBV7-8	TGTGCCAGCAGCTTTGGGGTGGGGGCAAAGACCCAGTACTTC	CASSFGVGAKTQYF
many	TRBJ1-2	NA	13	TRBV27	TGTGCCAGCAGTTTACGGTCTTTTGATGGCTACACCTTC	CASSLRSFDGYTF
NA	TRBJ2-7	NA	11	TRBV30	TGTGCCTGGACTCGGAGCTACGAGCAGTACTTC	CAWTRSYEQYF
NA	TRBJ1-2	NA	14	TRBV5-1	TGCGCCAGCAGCTTGTCACAGGCCAACTATGGCTACACCTTC	CASSLSQANYGYTF
many	TRBJ1-6	TRBD1	15	TRBV20-1	TGCAGTGCTAGAGAAGCAGGGGGCAATAATTCACCCCTCCACTTT	CSAREAGGNNSPLHF
many	TRBJ2-2	TRBD1	14	TRBV19	TGTGCCAGTAGAGACAGGGGAAGCACCGGGGAGCTGTTTTTT	CASRDRGSTGELFF
many	TRBJ2-2	TRBD2	13	TRBV20-1	TGCAGTGCTGTAGCGGGAGGAACCGGGGAGCTGTTTTTT	CSAVAGGTGELFF
many	TRBJ2-7	NA	13	TRBV24-1	TGTGCCACCAGTGATGATGAGTTGCACGAGCAGTACTTC	CATSDDELHEQYF
many	TRBJ2-2	NA	16	TRBV11-2	TGTGCCAGCAGCTTAGAGTCCGGGACACTCACCGGGGAGCTGTTTTTT	CASSLESGTLTGELFF
NA	TRBJ1-2	NA	14	TRBV6-1	TGTGCCAGCACCTTCGGGCTTTTCGGCTATGGCTACACCTTC	CASTFGLFGYGYTF
many	TRBJ2-5	TRBD1	13	TRBV6-2/TRBV6-3	TGTGCCAGCAGGGGACAGGGAACAGAGACCCAGTACTTC	CASRGQGTETQYF
many	TRBJ2-4	NA	14	TRBV7-9	TGTGCCAGCAGCCTGACTGGAGCCAAAAACATTCAGTACTTC	CASSLTGAKNIQYF
NA	TRBJ1-1	NA	13	TRBV30	TGTGCCTGGTCGTTTAGCACGAACACTGAAGCTTTCTTT	CAWSFSTNTEAFF
many	TRBJ1-3	TRBD1	16	TRBV2	TGTGCCAGCAATCCCGGGACAGAGAACTCTGGAAACACCATATATTTT	CASNPGTENSGNTIYF
many	TRBJ2-7	NA	14	TRBV5-1	TGCGCCAGCAGCTTCCGGGACGGAATCTACGAGCAGTACTTC	CASSFRDGIYEQYF
NA	TRBJ1-5	NA	15	TRBV10-3	TGTGCCATCAGACAGGACAGCCTTAGCAATCAGCCCCAGCATTTT	CAIRQDSLSNQPQHF
few	TRBJ1-2	NA	13	TRBV6-1	TGTGCCAGCAAGGACAGATGGGACCGGGGCTACACCTTC	CASKDRWDRGYTF
NA	TRBJ1-2	TRBD1	19	TRBV6-2/TRBV6-3	TGTGCCAGCAGTTACTCGATAGGTGGGATCAGACAGGGGACCTATGGCTACACCTTC	CASSYSIGGIRQGTYGYTF
many	TRBJ2-7	TRBD1	16	TRBV28	TGTGCCAGCAGCCAAGACATCAGGGGGTTCTCCTACGAGCAGTACTTC	CASSQDIRGFSYEQYF
NA	TRBJ1-1	TRBD1	15	TRBV15	TGTGCCACCAGCAGGGGTCCGGGACAGGGGACTGAAGCTTTCTTT	CATSRGPGQGTEAFF